This T cell receptor beta chain emerged from a study of T cells in Graves' hyperthyroidism and ophthalmopathy. RNA transcripts were the template for amplifying TCR beta CDR3 regions. A set of HTBI primers served as the primers for a first-round RT-PCR of the TCR CDR3. TCRdb itself ran the multiplex PCR reads through MiXCR, one entry per CDR3 protein. The sample carries under 350,000 distinct CDR3 sequences, about 20% recorded once. Germline V gene lookup returns CDR1 MDHEN and CDR2 SYDVKM. V was trimmed by 5 bases and J by 5 bases, leaving 31 bases between them. This CDR3 is 20 amino acids long. This clonotype appeared many times. Its antigen remains unknown. Findings of the study overall: Researchers report that a 13 V-J model separated ophthalmopathy from stable hyperthyroidism.

The clonotype comes from a woman aged 45-65 years with Graves' hyperthyroidism. The sample taken for sequencing was blood. The rearrangement links TRBV28 to TRBJ1-5, with D possibly TRBD1 on 5 matching bases. For the CDR3, the DNA is TGTGCCAGCAGTCCCCCCCTAACGGGGGAATTGAAGGCCGGCCATCAGCCCCAGCATTTT. It is translated as CASSPPLTGELKAGHQPQHF.